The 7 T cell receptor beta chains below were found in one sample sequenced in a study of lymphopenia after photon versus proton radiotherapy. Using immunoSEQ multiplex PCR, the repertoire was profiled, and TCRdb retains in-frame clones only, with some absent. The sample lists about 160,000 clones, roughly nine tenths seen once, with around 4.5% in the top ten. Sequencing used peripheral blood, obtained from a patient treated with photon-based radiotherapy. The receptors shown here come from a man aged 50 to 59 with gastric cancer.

The CDR3 nucleotides are TGTGCCAGCAGCTTCCGACAGGGTGGCACCTACAATGAGCAGTTCTTC. Its protein product is CASSFRQGGTYNEQFF. The V call is TRBV7-2, the J call TRBJ2-1, with 7 bases fitting TRBD1. This CDR3 is 16 amino acids long. V shed 3 bases and J 2 bases; nucleotides not matched to a gene: 7. Looked up from germline, CDR1 is SGHTA and CDR2 is FQGNSA.

This chain's CDR3 is CASSPQGGPANYGYTF. CDR3 nucleotides: TGTGCCAGCAGCCCCCAAGGGGGACCTGCTAACTATGGCTACACCTTC. The chain recombines TRBV7-2 with TRBJ1-2; a possible D gene is TRBD1 (6 bases). The CDR3 has 16 amino acids. Germline CDR1 is SGHTA and CDR2 is FQGNSA. Trimming pared 5 bases from V and 0 bases from J, leaving 16 bases between.

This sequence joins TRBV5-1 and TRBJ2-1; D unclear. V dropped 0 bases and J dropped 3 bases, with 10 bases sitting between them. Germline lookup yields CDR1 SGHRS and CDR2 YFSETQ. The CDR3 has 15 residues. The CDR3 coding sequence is TGCGCCAGCAGCTTGGTGGCGAAAGGCTACAATGAGCAGTTCTTC. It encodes CASSLVAKGYNEQFF.

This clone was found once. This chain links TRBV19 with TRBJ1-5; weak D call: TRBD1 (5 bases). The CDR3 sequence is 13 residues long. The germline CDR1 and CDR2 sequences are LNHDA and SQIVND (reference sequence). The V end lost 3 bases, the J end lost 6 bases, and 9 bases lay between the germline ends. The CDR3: CASSIDRLQPQHF. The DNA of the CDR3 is TGTGCCAGTAGTATTGACAGACTTCAGCCCCAGCATTTT.

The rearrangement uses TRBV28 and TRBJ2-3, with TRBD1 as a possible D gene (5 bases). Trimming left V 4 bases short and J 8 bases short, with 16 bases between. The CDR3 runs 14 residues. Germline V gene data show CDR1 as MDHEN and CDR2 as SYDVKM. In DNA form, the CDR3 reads TGTGCCAGCAGTTCGCCAACCCCCAGGGTTACGCAGTATTTT. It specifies CASSSPTPRVTQYF. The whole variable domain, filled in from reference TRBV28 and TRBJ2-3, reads DVKVTQSSRYLVKRTGEKVFLECVQDMDHENMFWYRQDPGLGLRLIYFSYDVKMKEKGDIPEGYSVSREKKERFSLILESASTNQTSMYLCASSSPTPRVTQYFGPGTRLTVL.

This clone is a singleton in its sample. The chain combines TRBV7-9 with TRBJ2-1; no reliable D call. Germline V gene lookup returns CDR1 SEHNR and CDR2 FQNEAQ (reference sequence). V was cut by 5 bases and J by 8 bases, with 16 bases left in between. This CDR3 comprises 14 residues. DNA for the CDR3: TGTGCCAGCAGCCCTCAGGTAGTCCGCGATGAGCAGTTCTTC. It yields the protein CASSPQVVRDEQFF.

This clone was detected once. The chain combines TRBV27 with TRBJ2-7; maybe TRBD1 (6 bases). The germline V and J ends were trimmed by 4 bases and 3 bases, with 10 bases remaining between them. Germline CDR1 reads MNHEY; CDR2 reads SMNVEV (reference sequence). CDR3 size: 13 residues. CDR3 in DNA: TGTGCCAGCAGTTCGACAGGTTACTACGAGCAGTACTTC. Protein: CASSSTGYYEQYF.